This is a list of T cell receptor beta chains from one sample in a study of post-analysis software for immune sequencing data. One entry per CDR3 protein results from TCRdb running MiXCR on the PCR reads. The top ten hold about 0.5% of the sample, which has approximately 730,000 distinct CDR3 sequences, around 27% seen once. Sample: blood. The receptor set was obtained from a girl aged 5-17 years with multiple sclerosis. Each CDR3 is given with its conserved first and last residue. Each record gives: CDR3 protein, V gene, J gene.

CDR3 protein: CASSTGQGGVSHYEQYF
V gene: TRBV7-8
J gene: NA

CDR3 protein: CASSETSGGTDTQYF
V gene: TRBV25-1
J gene: TRBJ2-3

CDR3 protein: CSVEVGQGAGQPQHF
V gene: TRBV29-1
J gene: TRBJ1-5

CDR3 protein: CASSSQASYEQYF
V gene: TRBV7-9
J gene: TRBJ2-7

CDR3 protein: CSVEVWDSQYNEQFF
V gene: TRBV29-1
J gene: TRBJ2-1

CDR3 protein: CASSPYRDGSEQFF
V gene: TRBV27
J gene: TRBJ2-1

CDR3 protein: CASSLVAGGNEQFF
V gene: TRBV13
J gene: TRBJ2-1

CDR3 protein: CASSQRGDGKAYEQYF
V gene: TRBV9
J gene: TRBJ2-7

CDR3 protein: CSVLGLAGNTDTQYF
V gene: TRBV29-1
J gene: TRBJ2-3

CDR3 protein: CSVEPTGGTEAFF
V gene: TRBV29-1
J gene: TRBJ1-1

CDR3 protein: CARGRVPSNEQFF
V gene: TRBV7-8
J gene: TRBJ2-1

CDR3 protein: CSASSGPYQETQYF
V gene: TRBV20-1
J gene: TRBJ2-5

CDR3 protein: CASSFLGTGSYEQYF
V gene: TRBV5-6
J gene: TRBJ2-7

CDR3 protein: CSASDRGSVSYNEQFF
V gene: TRBV20-1
J gene: TRBJ2-1